This entry concerns a single T cell receptor (beta chain). The junction does not match germline at one end; this may be a read error. This sample is part of a study of blood T cell repertoires in COVID-19. The CDR3 extends over 15 amino acids. Germline V gene lookup returns CDR1 LNHDA and CDR2 SQIVND (reference sequence). Here immunoSEQ multiplex PCR was the method, and the copy in TCRdb shows in-frame clones only, minus some. This table has around 75,000 clones, about nine tenths appearing once. This receptor was taken from a human donor in a cohort sampled during active COVID-19. This chain links TRBV19 with TRBJ2-1; TRBD1 is a possible D gene (5 bases). Sample: peripheral blood. The CDR3 loop is CASSETGASHNEQFF. CDR3 in DNA: TGTGCCAGTAGTGAGACTGGGGCCTCCCACAATGAGCAGTTCTTC.